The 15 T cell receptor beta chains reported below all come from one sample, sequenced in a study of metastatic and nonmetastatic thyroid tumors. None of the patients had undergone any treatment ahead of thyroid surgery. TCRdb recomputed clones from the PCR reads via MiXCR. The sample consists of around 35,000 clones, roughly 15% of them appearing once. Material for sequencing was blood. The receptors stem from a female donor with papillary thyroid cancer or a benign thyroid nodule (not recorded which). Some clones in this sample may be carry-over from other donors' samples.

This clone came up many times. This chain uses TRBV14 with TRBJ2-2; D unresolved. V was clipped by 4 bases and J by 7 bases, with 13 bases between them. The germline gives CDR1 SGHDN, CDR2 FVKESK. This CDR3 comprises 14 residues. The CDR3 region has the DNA TGTGCCAGCAGCCTTACCTGGAGCGTCGGGGAGCTGTTTTTT. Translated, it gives CASSLTWSVGELFF.

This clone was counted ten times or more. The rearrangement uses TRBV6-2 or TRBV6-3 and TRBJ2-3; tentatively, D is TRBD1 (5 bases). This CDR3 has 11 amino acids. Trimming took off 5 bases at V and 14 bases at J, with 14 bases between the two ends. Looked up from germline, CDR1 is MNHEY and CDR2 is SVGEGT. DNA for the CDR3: TGTGCCAGCAGTCAGGGAAGGATGGGGTATTTT. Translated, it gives CASSQGRMGYF.

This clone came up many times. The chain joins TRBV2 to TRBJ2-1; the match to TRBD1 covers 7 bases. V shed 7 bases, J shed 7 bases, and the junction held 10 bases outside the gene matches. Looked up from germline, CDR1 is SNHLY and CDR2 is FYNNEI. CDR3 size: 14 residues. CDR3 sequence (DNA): TGTGCCAGCAACCAGGAATCAGGGGGTAATGAGCAGTTCTTC. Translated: CASNQESGGNEQFF.

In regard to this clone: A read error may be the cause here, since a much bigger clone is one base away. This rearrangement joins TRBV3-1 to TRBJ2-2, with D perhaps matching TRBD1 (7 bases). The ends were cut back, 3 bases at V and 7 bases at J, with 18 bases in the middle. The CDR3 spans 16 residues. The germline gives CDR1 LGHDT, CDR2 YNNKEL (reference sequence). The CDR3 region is CASSQAGGSRGGELFF. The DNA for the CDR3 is TGTGCCAGCAGCCAGGCAGGGGGGTCGCGCGGCGGGGAGCTGTTTTTT.

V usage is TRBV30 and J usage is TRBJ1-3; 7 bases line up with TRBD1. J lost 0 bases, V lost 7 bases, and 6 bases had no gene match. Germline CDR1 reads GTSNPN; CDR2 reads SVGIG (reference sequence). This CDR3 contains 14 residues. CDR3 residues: CASLRDSSGNTIYF. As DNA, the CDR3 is TGTGCCTCCCTGCGGGACAGCTCTGGAAACACCATATATTTT.

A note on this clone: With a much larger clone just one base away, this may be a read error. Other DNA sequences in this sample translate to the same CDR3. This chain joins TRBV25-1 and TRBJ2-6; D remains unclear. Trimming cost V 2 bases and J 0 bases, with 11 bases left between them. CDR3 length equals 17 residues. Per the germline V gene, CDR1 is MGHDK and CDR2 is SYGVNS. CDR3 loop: CASSESVRVSGANVLTF. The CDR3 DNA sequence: TGTGCCAGCAGTGAAAGCGTACGTGTCTCTGGGGCCAACGTCCTGACTTTC.

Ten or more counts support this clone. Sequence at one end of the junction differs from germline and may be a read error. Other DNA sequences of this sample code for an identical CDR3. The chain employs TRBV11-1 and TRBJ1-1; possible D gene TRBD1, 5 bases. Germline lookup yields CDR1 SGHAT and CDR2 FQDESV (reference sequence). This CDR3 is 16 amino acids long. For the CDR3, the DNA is TGTGCCAGCAGCTTAGTGCTTCAGGGTGGGAACACTGGAGCTTTCTTT. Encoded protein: CASSLVLQGGNTGAFF.

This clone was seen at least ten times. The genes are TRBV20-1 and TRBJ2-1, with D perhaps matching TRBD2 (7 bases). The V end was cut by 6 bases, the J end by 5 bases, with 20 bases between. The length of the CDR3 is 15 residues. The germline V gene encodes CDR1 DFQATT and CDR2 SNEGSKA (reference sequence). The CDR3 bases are TGCAGTGCCCCCCTGGGGGGGCGGGGGAACAATGAGCAGTTCTTC. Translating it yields CSAPLGGRGNNEQFF.

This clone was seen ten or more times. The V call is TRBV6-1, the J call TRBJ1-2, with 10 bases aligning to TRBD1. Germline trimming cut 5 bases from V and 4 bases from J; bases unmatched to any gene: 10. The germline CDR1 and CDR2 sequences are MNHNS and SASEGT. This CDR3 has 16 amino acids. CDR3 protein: CASSPPGTGETYGYTF. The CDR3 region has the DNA TGTGCCAGCAGTCCTCCCGGGACAGGGGAAACCTATGGCTACACCTTC.

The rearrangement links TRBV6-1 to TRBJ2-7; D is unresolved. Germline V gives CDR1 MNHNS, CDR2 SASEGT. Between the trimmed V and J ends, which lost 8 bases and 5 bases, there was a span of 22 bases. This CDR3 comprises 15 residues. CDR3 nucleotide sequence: TGTGCCAGCTGGAACCGGTACGGAGCGACCCACGAGCAGTACTTC. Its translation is CASWNRYGATHEQYF.

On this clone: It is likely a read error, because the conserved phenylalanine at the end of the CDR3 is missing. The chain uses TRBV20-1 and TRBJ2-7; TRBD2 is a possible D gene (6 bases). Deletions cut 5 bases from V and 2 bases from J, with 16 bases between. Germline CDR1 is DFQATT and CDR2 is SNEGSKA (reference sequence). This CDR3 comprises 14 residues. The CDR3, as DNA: TGCAGTGCTGGCGGGGAGCTGGAAACCTACGAGCAGTACTCC. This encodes CSAGGELETYEQYS.

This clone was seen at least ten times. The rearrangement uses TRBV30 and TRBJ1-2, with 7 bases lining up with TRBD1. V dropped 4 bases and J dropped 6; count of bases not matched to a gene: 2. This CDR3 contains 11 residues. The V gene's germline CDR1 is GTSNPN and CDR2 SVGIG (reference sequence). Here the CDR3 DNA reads TGTGCCTGGAAGACAGGGAATGGCTACACCTTC. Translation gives CAWKTGNGYTF. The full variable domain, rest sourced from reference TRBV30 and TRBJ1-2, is SQTIHQWPATLVQPVGSPLSLECTVEGTSNPNLYWYRQAAGRGLQLLFYSVGIGQISSEVPQNLSASRPQDRQFILSSKKLLLSDSGFYLCAWKTGNGYTFGSGTRLTVV.

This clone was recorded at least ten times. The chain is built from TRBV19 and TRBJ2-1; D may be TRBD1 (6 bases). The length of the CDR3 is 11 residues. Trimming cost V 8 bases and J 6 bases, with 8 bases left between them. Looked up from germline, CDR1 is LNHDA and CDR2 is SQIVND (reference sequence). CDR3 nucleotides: TGTGCCAGTTCACAGGGCAATGAGCAGTTCTTC. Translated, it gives CASSQGNEQFF.

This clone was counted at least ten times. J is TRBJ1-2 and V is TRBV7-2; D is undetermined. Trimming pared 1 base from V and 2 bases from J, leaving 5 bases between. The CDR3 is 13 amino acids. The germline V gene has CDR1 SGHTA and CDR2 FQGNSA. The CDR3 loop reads CASSLEVNYGYTF. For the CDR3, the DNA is TGTGCCAGCAGCTTAGAAGTCAACTATGGCTACACCTTC. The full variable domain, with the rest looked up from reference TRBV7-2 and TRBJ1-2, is GAGVSQSPSNKVTEKGKDVELRCDPISGHTALYWYRQSLGQGLEFLIYFQGNSAPDKSGLPSDRFSAERTGGSVSTLTIQRTQQEDSAVYLCASSLEVNYGYTFGSGTRLTVV.

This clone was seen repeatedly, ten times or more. The CDR3 DNA reads TGTGCCAGCAGCTTAGGGAATCAAGAGACCCAGTACTTC. Protein product: CASSLGNQETQYF. The chain links TRBV11-3 to TRBJ2-5, with D unresolved. This CDR3 is 13 amino acids long. V lost 1 base to trimming and J lost 2 bases, with 5 bases between them. From germline, CDR1 is SGHNT and CDR2 YENEEA.